This is a list of T cell receptor beta chains from one sample in a study of cytomegalovirus exposure and HLA in healthy donors. Libraries were prepared by immunoSEQ multiplex PCR; TCRdb keeps only in-frame clonotypes and omits some of them. The repertoire includes 110,000 to 150,000 clones, 65% to 85% of them detected once, and nearly 3.5% sits in the top ten. Specimen: PBMCs. The receptors were gathered from a male donor in good health and CMV-seronegative. Each CDR3 is given with its conserved first and last residue.

j_call v_call cdr3_length cdr3_aa
TRBJ1-1 TRBV6-1 16 CASSDSGALVNTEAFF
TRBJ2-1 TRBV6-4 13 CASSAARATEQFF
TRBJ1-6 TRBV7-6 19 CASSLDLYIRDSYNSPLHF
TRBJ1-1 TRBV29-1 13 CSVEIQANTEAFF
TRBJ2-7 TRBV2 14 CASSGTSGMYEQYF
TRBJ2-7 TRBV28 15 CASSLPGTGSYEQYF
TRBJ2-1 TRBV5-1 15 CASSLVSGPYNEQFF
TRBJ2-2 TRBV9 14 CASSKQGNTGELFF
TRBJ1-1 TRBV7-8 15 CASSLGTGMTTEAFF
TRBJ2-1 TRBV4-3 17 CASSQGLAESSYNEQFF
TRBJ1-1 TRBV5-1 13 CASSYKQGVEAFF
TRBJ2-1 TRBV10-3 15 CAIREAGGPVNEQFF
TRBJ2-7 TRBV15 15 CATSSSGTESYEQYF
TRBJ2-7 TRBV2 15 CASSEAPRGAYEQYF
TRBJ1-3 TRBV7-3 15 CASSLTGGSGNTIYF
TRBJ1-3 TRBV29-1 14 CSVLVGREGNTIYF
TRBJ2-7 TRBV7-8 16 CASSLYQAGGTYEQYF
TRBJ2-4 TRBV4-1 18 CASSLGTGEVWAKNIQYF
TRBJ2-5 TRBV30 14 CARGPGQAQETQYF
TRBJ2-7 TRBV28 15 CASSLFGLAGHEQYF
TRBJ2-7 TRBV28 15 CASSLSAGVLYEQYF
TRBJ2-1 TRBV5-1 16 CASSLSTSGGGVEQFF
TRBJ2-7 TRBV10-3 14 CAISVNRAMIEQYF
TRBJ2-1 TRBV19 13 CATTPGAYNEQFF
TRBJ1-1 TRBV15 16 CATSGRDRGLPAEAFF
TRBJ2-1 TRBV12-5 16 CASGDSGGVWYNEQFF
TRBJ1-2 TRBV14 17 CASSQSLRTGQLLGYTF
TRBJ2-5 TRBV4-2 16 CASSQDLGGRGETQYF
TRBJ1-1 TRBV7-3 14 CASSLTGGNTEAFF
TRBJ1-2 TRBV7-9 14 CASSLRDRNYGYTF
TRBJ2-5 TRBV6-5 15 CASSYTPQGRETQYF
TRBJ1-1 TRBV2 13 CASSDGRVTEAFF
TRBJ2-7 TRBV6-6 14 CASSYGLVQNEQYF
TRBJ1-5 TRBV27 14 CASRGTTGIQPQHF
TRBJ2-3 TRBV27 15 CASSREGADGDTQYF
TRBJ1-2 TRBV7-9 16 CASSSGPGQGNYGYTF
TRBJ2-5 TRBV6-1 14 CASSRRDLQETQYF
TRBJ2-1 TRBV7-8 15 CASGRTVSGRDEQFF
TRBJ2-5 TRBV6-1 18 CASSAALLAGRGQGTQYF
TRBJ2-3 TRBV7-8 14 CASSLDRGTDTQYF
TRBJ2-5 TRBV19 16 CASSSSAEGVQETQYF
TRBJ1-5 TRBV6-5 15 CASRPGQTFGQPQHF
TRBJ2-7 TRBV25-1 17 CASSSTGEGLSSYEQYF
TRBJ2-3 TRBV30 14 CAWRTGMVPDTQYF
TRBJ2-2 TRBV7-9 12 CASSYSTGELFF
TRBJ1-4 TRBV7-9 16 CASSFLIGGWDEKLFF
TRBJ1-3 TRBV5-4 18 CASRNWGYQGRSGNTIYF
TRBJ2-3 TRBV5-4 14 CASRPEGVTDTQYF